This T cell receptor beta chain was identified during a study of T-cell reconstitution after alpha-beta-depleted transplantation in children. Study-wide points: Alpha-beta T cells about two months after transplant reportedly derived from several hundred expanded graft clones.

Using unique molecular identifiers, the investigators prepared the TCRbeta library. MiXCR, run by TCRdb on the PCR reads, gives a single entry per CDR3 protein. Of just under 250,000 distinct CDR3 sequences in the sample, roughly 23% were seen once. The germline V gene encodes CDR1 SQVTM and CDR2 ANQGSEA. The CDR3 loop spans 14 amino acids. Unmatched junction bases numbered 11, after V lost 4 bases and J lost 9 bases. Details on this clonotype: Its cognate antigen is unknown.

This receptor was taken from a girl aged 2 to 9 with Fanconi anemia, due to receive a stem cell transplant. Here the sequenced sample was PBMCs, taken before TCRalphabeta/CD19-depleted stem cell transplant. The gene calls are TRBV29-1 and TRBJ2-3; TRBD2 matches at 9 bases. The CDR3 bases are TGCAGCGTTGTAATGCGGGAGGGTGCCATCACGCAGTATTTT. Its translation: CSVVMREGAITQYF.